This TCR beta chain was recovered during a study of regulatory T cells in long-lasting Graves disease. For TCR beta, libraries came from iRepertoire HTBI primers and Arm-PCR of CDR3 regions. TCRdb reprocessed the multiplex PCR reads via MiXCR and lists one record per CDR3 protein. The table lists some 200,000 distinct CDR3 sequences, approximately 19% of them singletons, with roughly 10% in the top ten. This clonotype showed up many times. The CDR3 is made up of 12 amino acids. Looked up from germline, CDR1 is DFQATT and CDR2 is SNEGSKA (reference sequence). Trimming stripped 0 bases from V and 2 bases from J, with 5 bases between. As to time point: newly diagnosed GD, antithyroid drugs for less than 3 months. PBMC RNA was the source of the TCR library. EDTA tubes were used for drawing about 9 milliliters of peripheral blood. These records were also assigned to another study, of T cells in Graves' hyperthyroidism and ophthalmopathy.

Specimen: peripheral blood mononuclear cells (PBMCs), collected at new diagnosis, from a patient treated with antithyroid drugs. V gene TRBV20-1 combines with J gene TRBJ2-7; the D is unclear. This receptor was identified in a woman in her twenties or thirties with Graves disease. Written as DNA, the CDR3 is TGCAGTGCTAGAGAGGATGCCTACGAGCAGTACTTC. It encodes CSAREDAYEQYF.